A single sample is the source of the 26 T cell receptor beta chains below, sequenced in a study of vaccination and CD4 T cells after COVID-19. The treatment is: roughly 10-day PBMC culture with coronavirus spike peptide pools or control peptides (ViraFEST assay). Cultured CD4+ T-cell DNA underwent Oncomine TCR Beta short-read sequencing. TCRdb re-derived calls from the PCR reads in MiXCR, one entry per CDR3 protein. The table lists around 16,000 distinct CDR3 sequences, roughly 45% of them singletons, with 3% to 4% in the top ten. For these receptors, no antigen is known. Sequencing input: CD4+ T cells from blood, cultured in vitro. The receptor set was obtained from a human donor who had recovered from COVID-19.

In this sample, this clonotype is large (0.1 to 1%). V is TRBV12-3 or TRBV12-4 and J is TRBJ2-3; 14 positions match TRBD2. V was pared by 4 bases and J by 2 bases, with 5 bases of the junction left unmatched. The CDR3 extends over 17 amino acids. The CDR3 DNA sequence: TGTGCCAGCAGTTCCGGACTAGCGGGAGGCCTCACAGATACGCAGTATTTT. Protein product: CASSSGLAGGLTDTQYF.

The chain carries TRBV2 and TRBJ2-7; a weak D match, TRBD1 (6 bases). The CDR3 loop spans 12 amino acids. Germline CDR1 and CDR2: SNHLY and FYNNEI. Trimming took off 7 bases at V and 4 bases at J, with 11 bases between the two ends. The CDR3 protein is CASNDRTYEQYF. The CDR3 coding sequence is TGTGCCAGCAACGACAGGACTTACGAGCAGTACTTC.

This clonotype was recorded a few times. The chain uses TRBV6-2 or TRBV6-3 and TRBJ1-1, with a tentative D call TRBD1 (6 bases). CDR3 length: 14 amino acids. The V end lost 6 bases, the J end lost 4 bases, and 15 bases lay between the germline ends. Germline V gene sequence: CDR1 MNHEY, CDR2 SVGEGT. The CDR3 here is CASRRGSGVTEAFF. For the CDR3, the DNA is TGTGCCAGCAGGCGGGGATCAGGGGTCACTGAAGCTTTCTTT.

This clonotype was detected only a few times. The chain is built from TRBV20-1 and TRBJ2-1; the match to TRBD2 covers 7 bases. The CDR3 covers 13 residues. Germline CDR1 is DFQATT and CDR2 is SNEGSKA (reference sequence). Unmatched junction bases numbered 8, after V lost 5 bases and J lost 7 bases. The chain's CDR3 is CSAYLGLVNEQFF. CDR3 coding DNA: TGCAGTGCTTACCTCGGACTAGTGAATGAGCAGTTCTTC.

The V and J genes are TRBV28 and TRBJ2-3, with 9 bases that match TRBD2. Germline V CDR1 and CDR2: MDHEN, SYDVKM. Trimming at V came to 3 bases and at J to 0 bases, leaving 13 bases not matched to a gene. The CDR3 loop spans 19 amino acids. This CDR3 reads CASSLFAGGRGTSTDTQYF. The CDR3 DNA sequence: TGTGCCAGCAGTTTGTTTGCGGGAGGGCGGGGGACGAGCACAGATACGCAGTATTTT.

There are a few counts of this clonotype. The CDR3 DNA follows: TGTGCCAGCAGCCTCGGGACTAGCGGGAGAGGAATTTGGGCCTACGAGCAGTACTTC. It codes for CASSLGTSGRGIWAYEQYF. The rearrangement uses TRBV7-8 and TRBJ2-7; 14 bases align to TRBD2. Germline-derived CDR1 and CDR2 are SGHVS and FQNEAQ. This CDR3 has 19 residues. V lost 5 bases and J lost 2; bases outside the gene matches: 14.

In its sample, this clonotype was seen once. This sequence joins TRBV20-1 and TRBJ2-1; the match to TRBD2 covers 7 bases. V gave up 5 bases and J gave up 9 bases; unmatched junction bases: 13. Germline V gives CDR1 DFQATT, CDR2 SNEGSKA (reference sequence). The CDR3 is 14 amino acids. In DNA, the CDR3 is TGCAGTGCTTGGGAGCGGACTAGTTCGGGTGAGCAGTTCTTC. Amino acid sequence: CSAWERTSSGEQFF.

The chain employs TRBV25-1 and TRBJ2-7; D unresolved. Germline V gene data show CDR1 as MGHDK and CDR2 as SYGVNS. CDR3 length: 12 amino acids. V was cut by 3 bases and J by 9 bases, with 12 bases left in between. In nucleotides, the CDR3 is TGTGCCAGCAGTGAGGCCACGGCGATGCAGTACTTC. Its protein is CASSEATAMQYF.

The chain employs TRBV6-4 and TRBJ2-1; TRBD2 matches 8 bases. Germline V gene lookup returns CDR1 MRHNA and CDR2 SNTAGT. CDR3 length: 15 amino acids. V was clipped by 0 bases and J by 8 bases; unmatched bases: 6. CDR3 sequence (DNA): TGTGCCAGCAGTGACTCGGCGGGAGGTATGGATGAGCAGTTCTTC. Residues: CASSDSAGGMDEQFF.

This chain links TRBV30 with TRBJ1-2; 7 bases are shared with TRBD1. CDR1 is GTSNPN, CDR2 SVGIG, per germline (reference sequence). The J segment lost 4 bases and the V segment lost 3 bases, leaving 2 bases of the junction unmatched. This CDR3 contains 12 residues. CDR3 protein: CAWSRDSYGYTF. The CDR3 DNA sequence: TGTGCCTGGAGCAGGGACAGCTATGGCTACACCTTC.

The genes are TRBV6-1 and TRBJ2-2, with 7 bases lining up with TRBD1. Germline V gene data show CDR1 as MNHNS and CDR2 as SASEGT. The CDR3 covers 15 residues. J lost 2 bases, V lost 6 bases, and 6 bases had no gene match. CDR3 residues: CASSSGTANTGELFF. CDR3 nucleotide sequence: TGTGCCAGCAGCTCCGGGACAGCTAACACCGGGGAGCTGTTTTTT.

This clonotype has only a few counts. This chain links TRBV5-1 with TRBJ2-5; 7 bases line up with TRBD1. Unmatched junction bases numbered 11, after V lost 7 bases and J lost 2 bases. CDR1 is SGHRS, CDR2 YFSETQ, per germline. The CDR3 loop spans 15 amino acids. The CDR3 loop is CASSLVRDRQETQYF. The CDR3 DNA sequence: TGCGCCAGCTCCCTTGTCCGGGACAGACAAGAGACCCAGTACTTC.

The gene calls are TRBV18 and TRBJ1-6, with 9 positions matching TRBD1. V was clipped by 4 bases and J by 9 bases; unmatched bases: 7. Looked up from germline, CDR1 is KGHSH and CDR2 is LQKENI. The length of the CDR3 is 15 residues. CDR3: CASSQRQGGSSPLHF. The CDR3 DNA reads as TGTGCCAGCTCACAAAGACAGGGGGGTAGTTCACCCCTCCACTTT.

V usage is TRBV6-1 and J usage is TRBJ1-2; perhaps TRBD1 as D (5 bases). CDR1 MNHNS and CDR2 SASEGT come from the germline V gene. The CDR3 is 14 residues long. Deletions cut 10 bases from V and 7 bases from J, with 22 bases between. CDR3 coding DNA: TGTGCCACCCTACGGGGCTCCTTGCCGTCTGGCTACACCTTC. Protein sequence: CATLRGSLPSGYTF.

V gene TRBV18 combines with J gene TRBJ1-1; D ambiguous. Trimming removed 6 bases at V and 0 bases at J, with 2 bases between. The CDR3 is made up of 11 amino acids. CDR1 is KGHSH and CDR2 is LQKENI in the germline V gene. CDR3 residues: CASSMNTEAFF. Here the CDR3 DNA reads TGTGCCAGCTCCATGAACACTGAAGCTTTCTTT.

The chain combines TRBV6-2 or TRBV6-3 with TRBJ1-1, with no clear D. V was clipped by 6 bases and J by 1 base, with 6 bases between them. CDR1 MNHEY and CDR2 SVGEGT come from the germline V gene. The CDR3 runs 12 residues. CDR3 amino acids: CASSRWNTEAFF. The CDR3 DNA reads TGTGCCAGCAGCCGATGGAACACTGAAGCTTTCTTT.

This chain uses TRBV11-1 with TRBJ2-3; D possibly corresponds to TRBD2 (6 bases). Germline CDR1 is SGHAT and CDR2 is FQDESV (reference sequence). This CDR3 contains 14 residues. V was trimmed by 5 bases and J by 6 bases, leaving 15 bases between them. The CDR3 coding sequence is TGTGCCAGCAGCATCCGACCAGGGACTGATACGCAGTATTTT. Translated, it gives CASSIRPGTDTQYF.

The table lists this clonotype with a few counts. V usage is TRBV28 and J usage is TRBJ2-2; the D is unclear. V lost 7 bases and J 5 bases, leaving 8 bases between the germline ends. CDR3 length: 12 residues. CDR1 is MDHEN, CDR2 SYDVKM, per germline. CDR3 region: CASKRVTGELFF. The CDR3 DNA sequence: TGTGCCAGCAAAAGGGTAACCGGGGAGCTGTTTTTT.

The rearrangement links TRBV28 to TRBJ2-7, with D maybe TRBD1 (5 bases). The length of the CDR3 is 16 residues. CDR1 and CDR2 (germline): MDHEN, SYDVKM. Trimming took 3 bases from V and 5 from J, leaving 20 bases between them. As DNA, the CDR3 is TGTGCCAGCAGTTTGGGTGGGGCAGGGTCTTTCCACGAGCAGTACTTC. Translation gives CASSLGGAGSFHEQYF. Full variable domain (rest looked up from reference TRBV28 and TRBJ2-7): DVKVTQSSRYLVKRTGEKVFLECVQDMDHENMFWYRQDPGLGLRLIYFSYDVKMKEKGDIPEGYSVSREKKERFSLILESASTNQTSMYLCASSLGGAGSFHEQYFGPGTRLTVT.

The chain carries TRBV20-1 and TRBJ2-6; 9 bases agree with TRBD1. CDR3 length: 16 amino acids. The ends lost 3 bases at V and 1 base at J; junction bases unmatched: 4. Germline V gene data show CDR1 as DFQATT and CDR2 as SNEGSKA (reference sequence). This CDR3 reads CSASGQGFSGANVLTF. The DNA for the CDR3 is TGCAGTGCTAGTGGACAGGGGTTTTCTGGGGCCAACGTCCTGACTTTC.

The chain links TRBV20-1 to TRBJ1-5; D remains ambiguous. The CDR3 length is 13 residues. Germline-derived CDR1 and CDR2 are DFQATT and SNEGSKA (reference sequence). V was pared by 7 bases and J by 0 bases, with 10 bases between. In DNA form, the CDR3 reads TGCAGTGGAGGATCCCGTAGCAATCAGCCCCAGCATTTT. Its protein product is CSGGSRSNQPQHF.

CDR3 nucleotides: TGTGCCAGCATGAGGCGAGAGGGCACAGATACGCAGTATTTT. Its protein product is CASMRREGTDTQYF. The V and J genes are TRBV6-1 and TRBJ2-3; D remains ambiguous. Germline values: CDR1 MNHNS, CDR2 SASEGT. The CDR3 spans 14 residues. V was trimmed by 7 bases and J by 1 base, leaving 12 bases between them.

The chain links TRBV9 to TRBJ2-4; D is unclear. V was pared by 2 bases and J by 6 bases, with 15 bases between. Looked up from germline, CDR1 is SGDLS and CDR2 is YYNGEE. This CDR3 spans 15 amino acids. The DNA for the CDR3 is TGTGCCAGCAGCGTCACCCCAGAGGCGGCAAACATTCAGTACTTC. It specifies CASSVTPEAANIQYF. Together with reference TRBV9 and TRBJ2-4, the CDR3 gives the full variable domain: DSGVTQTPKHLITATGQRVTLRCSPRSGDLSVYWYQQSLDQGLQFLIQYYNGEERAKGNILERFSAQQFPDLHSELNLSSLELGDSALYFCASSVTPEAANIQYFGAGTRLSVL.

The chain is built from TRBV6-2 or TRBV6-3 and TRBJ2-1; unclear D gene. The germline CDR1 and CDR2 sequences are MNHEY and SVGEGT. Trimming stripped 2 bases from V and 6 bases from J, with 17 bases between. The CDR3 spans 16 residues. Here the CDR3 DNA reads TGTGCCAGCAGTTACCTCGGGCCAAAGGCGGTCAATGAGCAGTTCTTC. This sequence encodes CASSYLGPKAVNEQFF.

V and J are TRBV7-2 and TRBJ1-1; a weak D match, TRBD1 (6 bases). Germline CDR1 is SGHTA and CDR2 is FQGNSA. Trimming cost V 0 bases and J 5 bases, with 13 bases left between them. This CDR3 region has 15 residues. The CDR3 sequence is CASSLAWGLGTEAFF. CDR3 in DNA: TGTGCCAGCAGCTTAGCATGGGGGCTGGGGACTGAAGCTTTCTTT.

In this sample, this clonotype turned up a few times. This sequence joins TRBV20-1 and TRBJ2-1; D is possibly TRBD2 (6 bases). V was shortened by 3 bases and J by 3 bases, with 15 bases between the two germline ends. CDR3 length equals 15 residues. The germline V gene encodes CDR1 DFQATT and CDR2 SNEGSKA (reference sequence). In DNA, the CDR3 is TGCAGTGCTAGTAACGGCGGGACCAGCTACAATGAGCAGTTCTTC. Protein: CSASNGGTSYNEQFF.